Listed below are T cell receptor beta chains from one sample, sequenced in a study of radiotherapy plus CTLA-4 blockade in lung cancer. Here immunoSEQ multiplex PCR was the method, and the copy in TCRdb shows in-frame clones only, minus some. The top ten clones hold about 20% of a sample with approximately 80,000 clones, about 79% of them seen once. The material sequenced was peripheral blood, taken from a patient treated with radiotherapy plus ipilimumab. These receptors originate from a human donor with non-small cell lung cancer whose response to radiotherapy plus ipilimumab could not be evaluated. Some clones in this sample may be carry-over from other donors' samples. Both conserved end residues are part of each CDR3. A D gene is named only where the DNA matches it firmly. The size field is filled for only some rows; it gives once, few, many or a size class.

CDR3 DNA,CDR3 protein,V gene,D gene,clone size,J gene
TGTGCCAGTATCGACAGGGCTACCTCTGGAAACACCATATATTTT,CASIDRATSGNTIYF,TRBV19,TRBD1,-,TRBJ1-3
TGTGCCAGCAGCTTAATGGGACAGGGGTATTTGGGGGAGCTGTTTTTT,CASSLMGQGYLGELFF,TRBV5-5,TRBD1,-,TRBJ2-2
TGTGCCATCCGCTGGACAGCAATGGGGTATGGCTACACCTTC,CAIRWTAMGYGYTF,TRBV10-3,-,-,TRBJ1-2
TGCGCCAGCAGCTTTTTTAAGGGGTCGCAAGAGACCCAGTACTTC,CASSFFKGSQETQYF,TRBV5-1,-,-,TRBJ2-5
TGCGCCAGCAGTGAGTCCGGACAGGGCCTCTCCTACGAGCAGTACTTC,CASSESGQGLSYEQYF,TRBV10-1,TRBD1,-,TRBJ2-7
TGTGCCAGCAGTTACGTTGACAGGATCTTGACCGGGGAGCTGTTTTTT,CASSYVDRILTGELFF,TRBV6-5,-,few,TRBJ2-2
TGTGCCAGTAGTGTGGGGACTGGCGGCTACACCTTC,CASSVGTGGYTF,TRBV19,-,-,TRBJ1-2
TGCAGCGTTGAAAAGGAGGGGGCGACGCCTCAGGAAGCTTTCTTT,CSVEKEGATPQEAFF,TRBV29-1,TRBD1,-,TRBJ1-1
TGCGCCAGCAGCCTCCTCGGGGATAACACTGAAGCTTTCTTT,CASSLLGDNTEAFF,TRBV5-4,-,-,TRBJ1-1
TGTGCCAGCAGTGAAAGCCGGGGGTGGATGCTGAGCTACACCTTC,CASSESRGWMLSYTF,TRBV6-1,-,-,TRBJ1-2
TGTGCCAGTACCCGGGACAGGGGGCTTGGCGGGGAGCTGTTTTTT,CASTRDRGLGGELFF,TRBV19,TRBD1,-,TRBJ2-2
TGTGCCAGCAGCTTACTGGGGGCACTGGAAGGGTATGATGAAGCTTTCTTT,CASSLLGALEGYDEAFF,TRBV7-8,-,-,TRBJ1-1
TGTGCCAGCAGTTTACCAGGGAGGGGTACAGATACGCAGTATTTT,CASSLPGRGTDTQYF,TRBV28,TRBD2,-,TRBJ2-3
TGCGCCAGCAGCTTTGGGGCGGCGAACACTGAAGCTTTCTTT,CASSFGAANTEAFF,TRBV5-1,-,-,TRBJ1-1
TGTGCCAGCAGCGGTCCGGGACTAGCTGTCAACTACGAGCAGTACTTC,CASSGPGLAVNYEQYF,TRBV5-4,TRBD2,-,TRBJ2-7
TGCGCCAGCAGCCCCCGGACAGGACTGAACACTGAAGCTTTCTTT,CASSPRTGLNTEAFF,TRBV5-1,TRBD1,-,TRBJ1-1
TGTGCCATCAGTGTATCGGGAAAACAAGAGACCCAGTACTTC,CAISVSGKQETQYF,TRBV10-3,-,-,TRBJ2-5
TGTGCCAGCAGTTTAGGGCAGGGGCCTAACTATGGCTACACCTTC,CASSLGQGPNYGYTF,TRBV28,-,-,TRBJ1-2
TGTGCCAGCAGACAGGGGGGGGGAAGATCCTACGAGCAGTACTTC,CASRQGGGRSYEQYF,TRBV5-5,-,-,TRBJ2-7
TGTGCCAGCAGTTTCCCCGGGACAGGGGCATATGGCTACACCTTC,CASSFPGTGAYGYTF,TRBV28,TRBD1,-,TRBJ1-2
TGTGCCAGCAGCTGGGGACAGGGGAACCACAATGAGCAGTTCTTC,CASSWGQGNHNEQFF,TRBV5-5,TRBD1,-,TRBJ2-1
TGTGCCAGCAGAGGGGCGGATGAAAAACTGTTTTTT,CASRGADEKLFF,TRBV7-9,-,-,TRBJ1-4
TGTGCCAGTAGTATAAGCCGGACAGGGAACACTGAAGCTTTCTTT,CASSISRTGNTEAFF,TRBV19,TRBD1,-,TRBJ1-1
TGTGCCAGCTCACCGACAGGGAAGGGTCAGCCCCAGCATTTT,CASSPTGKGQPQHF,TRBV18,TRBD1,-,TRBJ1-5
TGTGCCAGCAGCGTAAGCTGGACTAGCGGAGGGTCCAATGAGCAGTTCTTC,CASSVSWTSGGSNEQFF,TRBV9,TRBD2,-,TRBJ2-1
TGTGCCATCAGTATGGGACAGCCTGGGGAGCAGTTCTTC,CAISMGQPGEQFF,TRBV10-3,TRBD1,-,TRBJ2-1
TGTGCCAGCAGTTTATTTTCAGGGACAGGCACAGATACGCAGTATTTT,CASSLFSGTGTDTQYF,TRBV27,TRBD1,-,TRBJ2-3
TGCGCCAGCAGCATGACAGGGCGTACTTCACCCCTCCACTTT,CASSMTGRTSPLHF,TRBV5-1,TRBD1,-,TRBJ1-6
TGTGCCAGCAGGAGGGGGAATGAAGCTTTCTTT,CASRRGNEAFF,TRBV7-9,-,many,TRBJ1-1
TGTGCCAGCAGCCAAGATGTGGGGCCCTATGGCTACACCTTC,CASSQDVGPYGYTF,TRBV4-1,-,-,TRBJ1-2
TGTGCCAGTCGAGACAGGGTGTTCGATTCACCCCTCCACTTT,CASRDRVFDSPLHF,TRBV19,TRBD1,few,TRBJ1-6
TGTGCCAGCAGCTTAAATGGAGCGGGGGGGATCCCCTACTACAATGAGCAGTTCTTC,CASSLNGAGGIPYYNEQFF,TRBV7-3,TRBD2,-,TRBJ2-1
TGTGCCAGCTCACCCTCCAACACCATATATTTT,CASSPSNTIYF,TRBV18,-,-,TRBJ1-3
TGCAGCGTCGGTGGGGGGATTAAAGCGGAGCAGTACTTC,CSVGGGIKAEQYF,TRBV29-1,-,-,TRBJ2-7
TGCGCCAGCAGCCGCTCCATGACAGACTCTGGAAACACCATATATTTT,CASSRSMTDSGNTIYF,TRBV4-1,-,few,TRBJ1-3
TGTGCCAGCAGTTACGGTTACAGTCGGAACACTGAAGCTTTCTTT,CASSYGYSRNTEAFF,TRBV6-5,-,-,TRBJ1-1